Sequencing of this TCR beta chain was carried out in a study of human thymus T cells (dated by TCRdb to 2020 to 2021). Broadly, across the study: TCR alpha and beta repertoires from about 8 infant thymus samples and four related peripheral blood samples were characterized in the study. The infant donors were about 7 to 250 days old, and the cohort included several males and a couple of females. General study outcomes and caveats: According to the related research, thymic TCR repertoires were highly overlapping among unrelated individuals. Biased V and J gene segment usage appeared to be present in both thymic and peripheral blood repertoires. On average, about 800,000 unique TCRB clonotypes were obtained from thymus samples, compared with 80,000 to 85,000 from blood samples.

A remark on this clone: This receptor's antigen is unknown. No quality values exist for individual bases; no much larger clone is one base distant.

Thymus tissue was obtained as surgical resects removed during corrective cardiac surgery. Immunologically healthy infants undergoing open corrective cardiac surgery for congenital heart defects in Finland were used as donors. Thymocytes were freed from the tissue by mechanical means and kept at -70 degrees C as pellets of about 9-30 million cells. Genomic DNA was extracted from frozen cell pellets with a QIAsymphony instrument. TCRB and TCRAD loci were amplified from a standardized quantity of quality-controlled genomic DNA using the immunoSEQ multiplex PCR assay. The amplicons covered the V(D)J region and were long enough to include the CDR3 and to identify the V and J genes. Amplicon sequencing was performed on an Illumina platform through the commercial immunoSEQ service. The authors' analysis ran thus. Primer bias and sequencing errors were corrected using previously described methods, and TCRAD and TCRB definitions followed the IMGT database. Analysis of the repertoires was done with immunoSEQ Analyzer 3.0 and VDJTools and included basic statistics, V/J segment usage, diversity estimates, rarefaction and pairwise overlap. Chao1, ChaoE, Efron-Thisted, Shannon and inverse Simpson indices were used to estimate diversity, which was also estimated on datasets down-sampled to the smallest sample. Repertoire overlap used strict matching of CDR3 nucleotide sequence, V gene and J gene, with Jaccard-based multidimensional scaling clustering. TCRdb's version of the immuneACCESS table is confined to in-frame rearrangements and falls short of the full clone set. An unresolved V gene accounts for under half of the shortfall where checked; the remainder is of unknown origin. V, J and clone size derive from that table, while D and trimming were established from the DNA sequence. This sample gives tens of thousands of clones in total; roughly 94% of them show up just once. Jointly, the top ten make up under 0.04% of the sample.

This sequence was found in a girl less than two years old with a congenital heart defect but otherwise immunologically healthy. The sample consisted of thymus tissue.

The DNA sequence follows: TGTGCCAGCACGTCCGGCAGGGTCTACGAGCAGTACTTC. It codes for CASTSGRVYEQYF. The rearrangement combines TRBV21-1 with TRBJ2-7; TRBD1 is the table's D call and was not checked against the DNA. TRBV21-1 is reported as a pseudogene. CDR3 length: 13 amino acids, cysteine to phenylalanine. Only the CDR3 DNA stays, 39 bases, in frame from base 1.